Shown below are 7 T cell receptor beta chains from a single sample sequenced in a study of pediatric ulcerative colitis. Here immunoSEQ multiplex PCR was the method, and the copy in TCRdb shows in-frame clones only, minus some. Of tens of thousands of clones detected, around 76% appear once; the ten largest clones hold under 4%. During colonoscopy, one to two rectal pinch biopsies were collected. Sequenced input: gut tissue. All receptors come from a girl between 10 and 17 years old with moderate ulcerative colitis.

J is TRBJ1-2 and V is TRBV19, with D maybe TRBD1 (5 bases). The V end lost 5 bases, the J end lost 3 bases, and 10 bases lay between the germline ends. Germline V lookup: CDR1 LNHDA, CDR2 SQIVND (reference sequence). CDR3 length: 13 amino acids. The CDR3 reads CASSPRGDYGYTF. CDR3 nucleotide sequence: TGTGCCAGTAGTCCCCGAGGGGACTATGGCTACACCTTC. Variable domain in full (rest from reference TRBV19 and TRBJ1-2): DGGITQSPKYLFRKEGQNVTLSCEQNLNHDAMYWYRQDPGQGLRLIYYSQIVNDFQKGDIAEGYSVSREKKESFPLTVTSAQKNPTAFYLCASSPRGDYGYTFGSGTRLTVV.

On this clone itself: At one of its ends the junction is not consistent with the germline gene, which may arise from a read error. CDR3 nucleotide sequence: TGTGCCAGCAGATTAGCGGGTGTAGAGACCCAGTACTTC. It translates to CASRLAGVETQYF. The chain links TRBV7-2 to TRBJ2-5; 7 bases map to TRBD2. This CDR3 spans 13 amino acids. In germline, CDR1 is SGHTA, CDR2 FQGNSA.

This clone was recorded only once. The CDR3 here is CASSGNTNEKLFF. The CDR3, as DNA: TGTGCCTCTTCGGGGAACACTAATGAAAAACTGTTTTTT. The chain has TRBV30 and TRBJ1-4, with D uncertain. This CDR3 region has 13 residues. From germline, CDR1 is GTSNPN and CDR2 SVGIG (reference sequence). Trimming cost V 7 bases and J 2 bases, with 11 bases left between them.

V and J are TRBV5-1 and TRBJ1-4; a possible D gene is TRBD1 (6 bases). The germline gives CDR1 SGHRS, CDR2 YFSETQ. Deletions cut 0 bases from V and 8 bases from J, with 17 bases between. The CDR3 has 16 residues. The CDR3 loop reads CASSLASGGAGEKLFF. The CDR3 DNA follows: TGCGCCAGCAGCTTGGCCTCTGGGGGCGCCGGGGAAAAACTGTTTTTT.

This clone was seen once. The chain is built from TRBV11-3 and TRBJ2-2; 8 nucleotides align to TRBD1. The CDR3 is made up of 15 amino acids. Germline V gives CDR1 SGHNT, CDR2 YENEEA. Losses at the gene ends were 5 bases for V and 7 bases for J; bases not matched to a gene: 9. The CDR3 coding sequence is TGTGCCAGCAGCGCCACAGGGGGTGCTGGCGGGGAGCTGTTTTTT. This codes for CASSATGGAGGELFF.

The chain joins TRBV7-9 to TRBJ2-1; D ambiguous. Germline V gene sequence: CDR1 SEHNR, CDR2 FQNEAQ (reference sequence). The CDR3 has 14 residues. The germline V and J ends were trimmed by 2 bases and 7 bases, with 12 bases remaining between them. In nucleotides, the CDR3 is TGTGCCAGCAGCTTATACACCCAGACGAATGAGCAGTTCTTC. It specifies CASSLYTQTNEQFF.

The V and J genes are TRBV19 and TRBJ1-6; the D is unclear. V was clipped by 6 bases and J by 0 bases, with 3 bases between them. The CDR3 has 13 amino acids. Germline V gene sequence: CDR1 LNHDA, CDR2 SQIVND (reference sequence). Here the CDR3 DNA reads TGTGCCAGTAGCCGCTCCTATAATTCACCCCTCCACTTT. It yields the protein CASSRSYNSPLHF.